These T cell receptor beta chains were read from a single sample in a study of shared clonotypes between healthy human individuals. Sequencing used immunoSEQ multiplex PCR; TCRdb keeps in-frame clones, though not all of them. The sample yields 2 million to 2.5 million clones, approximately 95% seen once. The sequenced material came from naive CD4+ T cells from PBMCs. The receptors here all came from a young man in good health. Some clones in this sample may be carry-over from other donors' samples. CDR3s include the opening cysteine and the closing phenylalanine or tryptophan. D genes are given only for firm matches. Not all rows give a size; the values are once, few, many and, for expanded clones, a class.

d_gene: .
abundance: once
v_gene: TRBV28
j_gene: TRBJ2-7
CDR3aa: CASGGRPRDEQYF
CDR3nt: TGTGCCAGCGGGGGACGGCCTAGGGACGAGCAGTACTTC

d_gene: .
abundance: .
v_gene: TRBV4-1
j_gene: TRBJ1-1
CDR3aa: CASSQEEQSLEAFF
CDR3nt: TGCGCCAGCAGCCAAGAAGAACAGAGCCTCGAAGCTTTCTTT

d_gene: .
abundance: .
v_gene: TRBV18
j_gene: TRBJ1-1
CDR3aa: CASSPPFNTEAFF
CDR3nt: TGTGCCAGCTCACCACCATTCAACACTGAAGCTTTCTTT

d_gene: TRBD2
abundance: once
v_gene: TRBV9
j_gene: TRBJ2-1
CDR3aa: CASSATSGRGNEQFF
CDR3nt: TGTGCCAGCAGCGCCACTAGCGGGAGAGGGAATGAGCAGTTCTTC

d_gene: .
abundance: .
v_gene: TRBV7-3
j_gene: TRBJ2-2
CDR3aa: CASSLSSGNTGELFF
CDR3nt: TGTGCCAGCAGCTTAAGTTCAGGGAACACCGGGGAGCTGTTTTTT

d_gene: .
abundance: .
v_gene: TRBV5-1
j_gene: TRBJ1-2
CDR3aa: CASSLAFLEGSLDGYTF
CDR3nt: TGCGCCAGCAGCTTGGCCTTTTTGGAAGGGTCCTTGGATGGCTACACCTTC

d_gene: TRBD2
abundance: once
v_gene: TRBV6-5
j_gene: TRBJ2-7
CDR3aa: CATRRRLAGSYEQYF
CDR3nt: TGTGCCACCAGAAGACGACTAGCGGGCTCCTACGAGCAGTACTTC

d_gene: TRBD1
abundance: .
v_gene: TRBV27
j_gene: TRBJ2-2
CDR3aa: CASSVTGGYTGELFF
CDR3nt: TGTGCCAGCAGTGTGACAGGGGGTTACACCGGGGAGCTGTTTTTT

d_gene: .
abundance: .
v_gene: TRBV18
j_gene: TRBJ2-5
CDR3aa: CASSPRGGPQETQYF
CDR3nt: TGTGCCAGCTCACCAAGGGGGGGTCCCCAGGAGACCCAGTACTTC

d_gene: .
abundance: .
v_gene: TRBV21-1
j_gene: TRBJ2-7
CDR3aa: CASSESSDRESGEQYF
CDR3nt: TGTGCCAGCAGCGAAAGCTCCGACAGGGAGTCGGGAGAGCAGTACTTC

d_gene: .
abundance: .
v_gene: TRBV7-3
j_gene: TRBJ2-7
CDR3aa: CASSLGFLGEQYF
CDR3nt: TGTGCCAGCAGCTTAGGCTTTCTGGGCGAGCAGTACTTC

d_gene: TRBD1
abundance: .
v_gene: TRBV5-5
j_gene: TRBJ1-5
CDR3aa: CASSWTGTGNQPQHF
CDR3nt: TGTGCCAGCAGCTGGACCGGGACAGGCAATCAGCCCCAGCATTTT

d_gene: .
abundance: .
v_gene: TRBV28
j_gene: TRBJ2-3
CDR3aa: CASSFVGATDTQYF
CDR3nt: TGTGCCAGCAGTTTTGTCGGGGCCACAGATACGCAGTATTTT

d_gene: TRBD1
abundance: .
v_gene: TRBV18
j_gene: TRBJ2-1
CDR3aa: CASSPRQGAGDEQFF
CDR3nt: TGTGCCAGCTCACCACGTCAGGGGGCCGGCGATGAGCAGTTCTTC

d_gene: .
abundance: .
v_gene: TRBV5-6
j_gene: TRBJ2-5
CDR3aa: CASSWQTETQYF
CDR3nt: TGTGCCAGCAGCTGGCAGACCGAGACCCAGTACTTC

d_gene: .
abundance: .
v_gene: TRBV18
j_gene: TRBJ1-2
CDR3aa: CASSPPGYDYGYTF
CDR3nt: TGTGCCAGCTCCCCTCCCGGTTACGACTATGGCTACACCTTC

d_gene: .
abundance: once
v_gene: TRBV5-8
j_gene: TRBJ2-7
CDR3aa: CASSLVLGLVRVLGEQYF
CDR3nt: TGTGCCAGCAGCTTGGTACTCGGGCTTGTAAGGGTCCTCGGCGAGCAGTACTTC

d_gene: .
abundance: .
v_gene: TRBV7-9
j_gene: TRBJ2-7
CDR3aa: CASSLSRGPTYEQYF
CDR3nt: TGTGCCAGCAGCTTATCAAGGGGCCCCACCTACGAGCAGTACTTC

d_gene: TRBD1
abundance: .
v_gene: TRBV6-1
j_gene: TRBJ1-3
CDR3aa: CASSTPGQGTNTIYF
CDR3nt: TGTGCCAGCAGTACCCCTGGACAGGGGACAAACACCATATATTTT

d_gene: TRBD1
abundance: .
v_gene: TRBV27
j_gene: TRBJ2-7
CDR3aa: CASSLIHRTGDGEQYF
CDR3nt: TGTGCCAGCAGTTTAATTCATCGGACAGGGGACGGCGAGCAGTACTTC

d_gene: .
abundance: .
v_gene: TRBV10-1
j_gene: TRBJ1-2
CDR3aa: CASSAHPLYGYTF
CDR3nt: TGCGCCAGCAGTGCGCACCCTCTCTATGGCTACACCTTC

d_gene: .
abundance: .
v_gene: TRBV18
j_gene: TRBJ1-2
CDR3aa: CASSQQGIDYGYTF
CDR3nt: TGTGCCAGCTCACAGCAGGGAATAGACTATGGCTACACCTTC

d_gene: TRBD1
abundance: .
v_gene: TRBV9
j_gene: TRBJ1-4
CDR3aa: CASSPGQGNEKLFF
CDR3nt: TGTGCCAGCAGTCCGGGACAGGGTAATGAAAAACTGTTTTTT

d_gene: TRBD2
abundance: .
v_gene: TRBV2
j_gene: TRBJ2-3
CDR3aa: CASSKTSGRWPDTQYF
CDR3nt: TGTGCCAGCAGTAAAACTAGCGGGAGGTGGCCAGATACGCAGTATTTT

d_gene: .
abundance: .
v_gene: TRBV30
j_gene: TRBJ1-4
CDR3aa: CAWRPRNEKLFF
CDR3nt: TGTGCCTGGAGACCACGGAATGAAAAACTGTTTTTT

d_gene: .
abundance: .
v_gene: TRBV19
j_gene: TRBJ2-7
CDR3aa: CASSESWTTYEQYF
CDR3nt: TGTGCCAGTAGTGAATCCTGGACAACCTACGAGCAGTACTTC

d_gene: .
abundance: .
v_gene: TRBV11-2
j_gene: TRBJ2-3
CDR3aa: CASSLEGDTQYF
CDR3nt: TGTGCCAGCAGCTTAGAGGGGGATACGCAGTATTTT

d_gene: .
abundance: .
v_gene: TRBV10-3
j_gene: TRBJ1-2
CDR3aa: CAINRAKEGYGYTF
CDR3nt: TGTGCCATTAACCGGGCCAAGGAGGGCTATGGCTACACCTTC

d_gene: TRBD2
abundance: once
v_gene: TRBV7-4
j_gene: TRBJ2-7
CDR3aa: CASSPLPSGRDEQYF
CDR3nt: TGTGCCAGCAGCCCACTTCCTAGCGGGAGGGACGAGCAGTACTTC

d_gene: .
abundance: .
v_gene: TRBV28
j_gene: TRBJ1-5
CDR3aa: CASSFIRGSDQPQHF
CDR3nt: TGTGCCAGCAGTTTTATTCGAGGCTCGGATCAGCCCCAGCATTTT

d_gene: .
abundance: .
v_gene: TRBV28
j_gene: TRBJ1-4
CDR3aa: CASSSGGSNEKLFF
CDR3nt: TGTGCCAGCAGTTCTGGGGGATCTAATGAAAAACTGTTTTTT

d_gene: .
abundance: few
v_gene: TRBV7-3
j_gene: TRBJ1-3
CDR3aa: CASSLQGSGNTIYF
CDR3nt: TGTGCCAGCAGCCTACAGGGTTCTGGAAACACCATATATTTT

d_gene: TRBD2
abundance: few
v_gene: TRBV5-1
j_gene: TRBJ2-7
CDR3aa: CASSLEGTSGIYEQYF
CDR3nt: TGCGCCAGCAGCTTGGAAGGGACTAGCGGGATCTACGAGCAGTACTTC

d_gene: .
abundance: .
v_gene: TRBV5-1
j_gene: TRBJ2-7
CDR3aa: CASSLISSEYEQYF
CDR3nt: TGCGCCAGCAGCCTTATCTCTAGTGAGTACGAGCAGTACTTC

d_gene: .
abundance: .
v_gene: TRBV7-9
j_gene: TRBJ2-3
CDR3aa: CASRNDGEDTQYF
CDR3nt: TGTGCCAGCAGGAATGATGGGGAGGATACGCAGTATTTT

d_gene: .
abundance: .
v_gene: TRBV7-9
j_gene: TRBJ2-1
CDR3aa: CASSLARLGVDEQFF
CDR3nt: TGTGCCAGCAGCTTAGCCCGGTTGGGAGTCGATGAGCAGTTCTTC

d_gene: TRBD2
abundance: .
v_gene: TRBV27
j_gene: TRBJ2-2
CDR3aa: CASSSSGTLTGELFF
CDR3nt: TGTGCCAGCAGTTCCAGCGGGACTCTCACCGGGGAGCTGTTTTTT

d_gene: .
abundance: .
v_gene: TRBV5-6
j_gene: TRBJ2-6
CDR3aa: CASSLASTINVLTF
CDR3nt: TGTGCCAGCAGCTTGGCCAGTACCATAAACGTCCTGACTTTC

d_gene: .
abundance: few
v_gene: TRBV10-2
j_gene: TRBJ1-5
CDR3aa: CASSGTAYSNQPQHF
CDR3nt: TGCGCCAGCAGTGGAACAGCGTATAGCAATCAGCCCCAGCATTTT

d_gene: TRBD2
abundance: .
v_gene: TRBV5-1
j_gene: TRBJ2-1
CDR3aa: CASSLDTSGYNEQFF
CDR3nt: TGCGCCAGCAGCTTGGATACTAGCGGATACAATGAGCAGTTCTTC

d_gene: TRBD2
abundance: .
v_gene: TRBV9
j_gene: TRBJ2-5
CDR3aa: CASSVGGLAGEETQYF
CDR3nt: TGTGCCAGCAGCGTAGGGGGACTAGCGGGAGAAGAGACCCAGTACTTC

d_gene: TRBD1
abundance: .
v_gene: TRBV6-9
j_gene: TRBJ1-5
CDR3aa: CASSSPWTGSGRYSNQPQHF
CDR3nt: TGTGCCAGCAGTTCCCCCTGGACAGGGTCGGGACGGTATAGCAATCAGCCCCAGCATTTT

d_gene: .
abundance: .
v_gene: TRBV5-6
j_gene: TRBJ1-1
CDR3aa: CASSLRKSVAFF
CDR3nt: TGTGCCAGCAGCTTGAGAAAGAGCGTAGCTTTCTTT

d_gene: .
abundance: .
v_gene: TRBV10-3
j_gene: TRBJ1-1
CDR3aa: CATRRDITEAFF
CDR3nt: TGTGCCACACGGCGGGACATAACTGAAGCTTTCTTT

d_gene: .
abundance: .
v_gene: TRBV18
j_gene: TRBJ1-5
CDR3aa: CASSPSNPKGYQPQHF
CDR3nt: TGTGCCAGCTCACCATCCAACCCCAAGGGGTATCAGCCCCAGCATTTT